Following are 15 T cell receptor beta chains from one sample sequenced in a study of memory CD4+ T cells and cytomegalovirus serostatus. The sort gate was single viable CD3+CD4+CD8-CD45RO+ cells for memory CD4+ T cells. The method was immunoSEQ multiplex PCR; TCRdb's version includes in-frame clones alone and lacks a portion of them. The table has roughly 54,000 clones, around three quarters seen once. The sequenced sample consisted of memory CD4+ T cells from blood. The source is an adult in good health and CMV-seronegative.

This clone turned up a few times. The rearrangement uses TRBV27 and TRBJ2-2; TRBD2 aligns across 8 bases. Germline-derived CDR1 and CDR2 are MNHEY and SMNVEV (reference sequence). The CDR3 spans 16 residues. J gave up 4 bases and V 4 bases, and 8 bases lay outside the gene matches. The CDR3 protein is CASSSTSGGPTGELFF. The CDR3 region has the DNA TGTGCCAGCAGTTCTACGTCGGGAGGGCCCACCGGGGAGCTGTTTTTT.

The chain uses TRBV29-1 and TRBJ2-5; either TRBD1 or TRBD2 may supply D (5 bases each). Trimming cost V 1 base and J 5 bases, with 11 bases left between them. The CDR3 extends over 13 amino acids. Germline V lookup: CDR1 SQVTM, CDR2 ANQGSEA. CDR3 nucleotides: TGCAGCGTTGAAGGTCAGGGACGGGAGACCCAGTACTTC. Translating it yields CSVEGQGRETQYF.

The V gene is TRBV5-4, the J gene TRBJ1-5, with unresolved D. The CDR3 consists of 14 residues. V was trimmed by 0 bases and J by 4 bases, leaving 8 bases between them. Germline V gives CDR1 SGHNT, CDR2 YYREEE (reference sequence). CDR3 in amino acids: CASSLAGQNQPQHF. CDR3 sequence (DNA): TGTGCCAGCAGCTTGGCGGGCCAGAATCAGCCCCAGCATTTT.

The rearrangement joins TRBV28 to TRBJ1-2, with no clear D. V was cut by 6 bases and J by 0 bases, with 14 bases left in between. Germline V gene data show CDR1 as MDHEN and CDR2 as SYDVKM. This CDR3 has 15 amino acids. The CDR3 reads CASRTPGEANYGYTF. The CDR3 nucleotides are TGTGCCAGCAGGACCCCCGGCGAGGCTAACTATGGCTACACCTTC.

The chain recombines TRBV28 with TRBJ1-1; D is perhaps TRBD1 (6 bases). CDR3 length: 14 residues. Germline assignment: CDR1 MDHEN and CDR2 SYDVKM. Trimming took 6 bases from V and 1 from J, leaving 12 bases between them. CDR3 residues: CASRFGGPNTEAFF. Here the CDR3 DNA reads TGTGCCAGCAGGTTTGGGGGGCCGAACACTGAAGCTTTCTTT.

Written as DNA, the CDR3 is TGTGCCAGCAGCTCAACCGGGACACCTTATGGCTACACCTTC. This gives the protein CASSSTGTPYGYTF. V and J are TRBV11-1 and TRBJ1-2; possible D gene TRBD1, 6 bases. Germline CDR1 and CDR2: SGHAT and FQDESV (reference sequence). CDR3 size: 14 residues. The V end lost 4 bases, the J end lost 5 bases, and 14 bases lay between the germline ends.

This clone was detected once. The V call is TRBV6-1, the J call TRBJ2-7, with D perhaps TRBD1 (7 bases). This CDR3 has 15 amino acids. The germline V and J ends were trimmed by 4 bases and 5 bases, with 18 bases remaining between them. Germline values: CDR1 MNHNS, CDR2 SASEGT. Here the CDR3 DNA reads TGTGCCAGCAGTGGACAGGGAGGTGGTAGAAACGAGCAGTACTTC. Amino acids: CASSGQGGGRNEQYF.

This clone is a singleton in its sample. The J gene is TRBJ1-5, the V gene TRBV28; 8 nucleotides align to TRBD1. Trimming cost V 6 bases and J 1 base; bases outside gene matches: 11. The CDR3 has 17 amino acids. In germline, CDR1 is MDHEN, CDR2 SYDVKM. This CDR3 reads CASSTRDRGVSNQPQHF. CDR3 nucleotide sequence: TGTGCCAGCAGCACACGAGACAGGGGCGTCAGCAATCAGCCCCAGCATTTT. Looking up the rest from reference TRBV28 and TRBJ1-5 gives the full variable domain: DVKVTQSSRYLVKRTGEKVFLECVQDMDHENMFWYRQDPGLGLRLIYFSYDVKMKEKGDIPEGYSVSREKKERFSLILESASTNQTSMYLCASSTRDRGVSNQPQHFGDGTRLSIL.

The chain is built from TRBV7-2 and TRBJ2-7; a weak D match, TRBD2 (5 bases). With 6 bases removed from V and 0 bases from J, the gap between germline ends came to 12 bases. The CDR3 has 14 residues. The V gene's germline CDR1 is SGHTA and CDR2 FQGNSA. CDR3 amino acids: CASSVQEASYEQYF. The CDR3 bases are TGTGCCAGCAGTGTCCAGGAGGCCTCCTACGAGCAGTACTTC. Variable domain in full (rest from reference TRBV7-2 and TRBJ2-7): GAGVSQSPSNKVTEKGKDVELRCDPISGHTALYWYRQSLGQGLEFLIYFQGNSAPDKSGLPSDRFSAERTGGSVSTLTIQRTQQEDSAVYLCASSVQEASYEQYFGPGTRLTVT.

There are a few counts of this clone. The CDR3, as DNA: TGTGCCAGTAGCACAAGATCAGGGGGAAGAGAAGCTTTCTTT. It translates to CASSTRSGGREAFF. This chain connects TRBV19 to TRBJ1-1; 7 nucleotides match TRBD1. The CDR3 contains 14 residues. From germline, CDR1 is LNHDA and CDR2 SQIVND (reference sequence). Losses at the gene ends were 6 bases for V and 8 bases for J; bases not matched to a gene: 12.

The chain couples TRBV27 to TRBJ2-7; TRBD1 is a possible D gene (6 bases). The CDR3 contains 14 residues. Germline V CDR1 and CDR2: MNHEY, SMNVEV (reference sequence). The V and J ends lost 2 bases and 4 bases respectively, with 12 bases between them. For the CDR3, the DNA is TGTGCCAGCAGTTTAAGGGGACAAACTTACGAGCAGTACTTC. Translated: CASSLRGQTYEQYF.

The CDR3 here is CASSFEVSGSDTQYF. The DNA of the CDR3 is TGTGCCAGCAGCTTTGAAGTTAGCGGGAGTGATACGCAGTATTTT. The V and J genes are TRBV7-9 and TRBJ2-3; TRBD2 matches 9 bases. The CDR3 covers 15 residues. Germline CDR1 reads SEHNR; CDR2 reads FQNEAQ (reference sequence). V lost 3 bases, J lost 6 bases, and 7 bases stayed unmatched.

This clone was seen a handful of times. This chain links TRBV4-3 with TRBJ1-1, with 7 bases aligning to TRBD1. J lost 4 bases, V lost 3 bases, and 17 bases had no gene match. The CDR3 extends over 18 amino acids. Germline assignment: CDR1 LGHNA and CDR2 YSLEER. For the CDR3, the DNA is TGCGCCAGCAGCCAGAATCCGGGGGGGACAGCTATGATCACTGAAGCTTTCTTT. Its protein is CASSQNPGGTAMITEAFF.

The rearrangement uses TRBV29-1 and TRBJ1-2; D unresolved. The ends were cut back, 3 bases at V and 8 bases at J, with 13 bases in the middle. This CDR3 has 12 amino acids. Germline CDR1 is SQVTM and CDR2 is ANQGSEA. CDR3 DNA: TGCAGCGTTGACTATTTATGGGAAGGCTACACCTTC. It translates to CSVDYLWEGYTF.

This clone was seen only a few times. The gene calls are TRBV30 and TRBJ2-7; 8 bases are a match to TRBD1. Per the germline V gene, CDR1 is GTSNPN and CDR2 is SVGIG (reference sequence). V lost 5 bases and J lost 5; bases outside the gene matches: 14. This CDR3 contains 15 residues. The CDR3 sequence is CAWLKLRTGLNEQYF. As DNA, the CDR3 is TGTGCCTGGTTGAAACTACGGACAGGGTTGAACGAGCAGTACTTC. Variable domain in full (rest from reference TRBV30 and TRBJ2-7): SQTIHQWPATLVQPVGSPLSLECTVEGTSNPNLYWYRQAAGRGLQLLFYSVGIGQISSEVPQNLSASRPQDRQFILSSKKLLLSDSGFYLCAWLKLRTGLNEQYFGPGTRLTVT.